This T cell receptor (beta chain) appears in the sequencing data of a study of blood T cell repertoires in COVID-19. Across the whole study: PBMCs, B-cell-depleted T cells, or T cells were the source of the cDNA or gDNA that made up the material.

Germline CDR1 reads MNHNS; CDR2 reads SASEGT. V was clipped by 1 base and J by 4 bases, with 25 bases between them. The CDR3 consists of 19 residues. The Seattle patients, enrolled during active infection, were followed longitudinally. In the authors' workflow: Amplification from reference gene primers served as the basis for estimated nucleated cell counts. Assay used: immunoSEQ multiplex PCR; TCRdb lists only in-frame clones, some missing. For V, J and clone size, that table is used; D and trimming come from the DNA. The data hold about 480,000 clones, with about nine tenths observed a single time. The receptor's source is a woman aged 50 to 60 with COVID-19, enrolled during active disease. Sequenced input: peripheral blood. J is TRBJ1-1 and V is TRBV6-1, with D possibly TRBD1 on 6 matching bases. The CDR3 sequence is CASSEVVLVLQGRGTEAFF. DNA for the CDR3: TGTGCCAGCAGTGAAGTAGTGTTGGTGCTACAGGGTAGGGGCACTGAAGCTTTCTTT.